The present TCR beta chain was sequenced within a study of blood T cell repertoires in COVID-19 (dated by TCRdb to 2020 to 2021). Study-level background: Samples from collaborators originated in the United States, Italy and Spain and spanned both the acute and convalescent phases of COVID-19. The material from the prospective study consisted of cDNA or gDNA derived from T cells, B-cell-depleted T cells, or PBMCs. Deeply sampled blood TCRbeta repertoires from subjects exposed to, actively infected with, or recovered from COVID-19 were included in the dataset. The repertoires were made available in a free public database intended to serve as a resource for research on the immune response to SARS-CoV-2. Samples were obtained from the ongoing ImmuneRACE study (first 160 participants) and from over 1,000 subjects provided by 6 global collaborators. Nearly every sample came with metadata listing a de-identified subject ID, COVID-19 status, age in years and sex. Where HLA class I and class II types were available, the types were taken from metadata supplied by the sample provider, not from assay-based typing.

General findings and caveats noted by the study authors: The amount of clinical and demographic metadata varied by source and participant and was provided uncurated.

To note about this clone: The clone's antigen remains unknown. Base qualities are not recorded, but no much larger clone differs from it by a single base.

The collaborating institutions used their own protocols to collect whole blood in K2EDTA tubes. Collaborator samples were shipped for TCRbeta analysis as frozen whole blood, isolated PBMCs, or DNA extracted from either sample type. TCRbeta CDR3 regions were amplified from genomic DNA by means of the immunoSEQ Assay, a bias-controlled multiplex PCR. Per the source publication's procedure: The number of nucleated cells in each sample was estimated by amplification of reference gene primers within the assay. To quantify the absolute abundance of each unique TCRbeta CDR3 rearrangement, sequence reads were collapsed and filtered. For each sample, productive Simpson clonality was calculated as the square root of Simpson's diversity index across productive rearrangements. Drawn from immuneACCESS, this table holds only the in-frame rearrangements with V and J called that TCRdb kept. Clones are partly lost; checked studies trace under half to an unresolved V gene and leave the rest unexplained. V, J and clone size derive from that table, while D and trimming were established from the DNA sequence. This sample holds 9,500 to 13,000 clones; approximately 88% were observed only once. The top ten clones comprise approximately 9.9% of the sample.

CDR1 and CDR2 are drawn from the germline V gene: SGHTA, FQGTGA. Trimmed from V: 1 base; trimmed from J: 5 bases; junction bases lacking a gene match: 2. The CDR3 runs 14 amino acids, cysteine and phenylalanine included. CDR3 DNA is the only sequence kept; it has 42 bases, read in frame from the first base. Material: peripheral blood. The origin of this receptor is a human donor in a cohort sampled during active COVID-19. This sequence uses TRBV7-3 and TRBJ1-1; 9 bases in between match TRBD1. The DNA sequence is TGTGCCAGCAGCTTAATGGGACAGGGTACTGAAGCTTTCTTT. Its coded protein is CASSLMGQGTEAFF.